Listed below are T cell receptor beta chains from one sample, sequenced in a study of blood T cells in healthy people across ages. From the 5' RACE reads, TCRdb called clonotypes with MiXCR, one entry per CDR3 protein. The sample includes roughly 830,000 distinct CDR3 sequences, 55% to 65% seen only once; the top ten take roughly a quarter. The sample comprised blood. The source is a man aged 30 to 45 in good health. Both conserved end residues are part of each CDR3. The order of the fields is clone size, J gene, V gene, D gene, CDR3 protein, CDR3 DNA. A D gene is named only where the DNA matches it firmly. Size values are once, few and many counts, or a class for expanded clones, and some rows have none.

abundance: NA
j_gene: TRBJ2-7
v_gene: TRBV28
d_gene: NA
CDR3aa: CASRQGREQYF
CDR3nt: TGTGCCAGCAGACAGGGGAGGGAGCAGTACTTC

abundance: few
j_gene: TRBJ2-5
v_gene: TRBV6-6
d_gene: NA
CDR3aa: CASSRRRGGETQYF
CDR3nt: TGTGCCAGCAGTCGCCGAAGGGGCGGGGAGACCCAGTACTTC

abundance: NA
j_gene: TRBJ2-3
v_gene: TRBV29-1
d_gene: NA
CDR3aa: CSVVQGPDTQYF
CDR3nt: TGCAGCGTTGTTCAGGGGCCAGATACGCAGTATTTT

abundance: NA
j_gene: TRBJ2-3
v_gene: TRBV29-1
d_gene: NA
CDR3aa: CSVEEQGIVTDTQYF
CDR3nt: TGCAGCGTTGAAGAGCAGGGAATAGTCACAGATACGCAGTATTTT

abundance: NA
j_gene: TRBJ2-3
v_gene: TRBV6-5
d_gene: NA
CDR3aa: CASSYFRRDTQYF
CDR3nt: TGTGCCAGCAGTTACTTTCGACGAGATACGCAGTATTTT

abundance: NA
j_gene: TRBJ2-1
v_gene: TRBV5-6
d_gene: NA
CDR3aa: CASSLAAEFNEQFF
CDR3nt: TGTGCCAGCAGCTTGGCGGCAGAATTTAATGAGCAGTTCTTC

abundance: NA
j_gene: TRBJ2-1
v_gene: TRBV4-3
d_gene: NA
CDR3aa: CASSQDFVINEQFF
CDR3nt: TGCGCCAGCAGCCAAGATTTCGTCATCAATGAGCAGTTCTTC

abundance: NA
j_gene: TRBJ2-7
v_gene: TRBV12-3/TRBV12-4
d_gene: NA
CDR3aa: CASSLDLTGGRRDEQYF
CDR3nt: TGTGCCAGCAGTTTAGATCTCACGGGTGGCAGAAGGGACGAGCAGTACTTC

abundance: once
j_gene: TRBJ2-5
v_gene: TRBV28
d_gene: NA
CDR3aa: CASSSAIRGDWETQYF
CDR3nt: TGTGCCAGCAGTTCAGCAATCAGGGGGGATTGGGAGACCCAGTACTTC

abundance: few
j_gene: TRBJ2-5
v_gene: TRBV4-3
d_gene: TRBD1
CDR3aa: CASSQERDRGETQYF
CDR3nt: TGCGCCAGCAGCCAAGAAAGAGACAGGGGGGAGACCCAGTACTTC

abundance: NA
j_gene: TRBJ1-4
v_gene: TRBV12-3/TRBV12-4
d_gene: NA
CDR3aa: CANSDPEGGREKLFF
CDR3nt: TGTGCCAACAGTGACCCCGAGGGGGGGCGCGAAAAACTGTTTTTT

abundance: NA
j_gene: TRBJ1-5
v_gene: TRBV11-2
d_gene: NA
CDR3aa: CASSLDLGDQPQHF
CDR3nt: TGTGCCAGCAGCTTAGATCTGGGGGATCAGCCCCAGCATTTT

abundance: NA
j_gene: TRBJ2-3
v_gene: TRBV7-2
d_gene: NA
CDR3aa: CASSLENRADTQYF
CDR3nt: TGTGCCAGCAGCTTGGAAAACAGGGCGGATACGCAGTATTTT

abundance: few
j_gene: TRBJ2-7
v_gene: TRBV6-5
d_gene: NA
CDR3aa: CASGRSGPPASYEQYF
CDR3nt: TGTGCCAGCGGCCGCTCGGGACCTCCGGCCTCCTACGAGCAGTACTTC

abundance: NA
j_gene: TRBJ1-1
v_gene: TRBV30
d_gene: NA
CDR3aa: CAWSSGGHTEAFF
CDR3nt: TGTGCCTGGAGTTCCGGCGGGCACACTGAAGCTTTCTTT

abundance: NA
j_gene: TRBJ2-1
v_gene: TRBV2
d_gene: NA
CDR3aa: CASSNRYNEQFF
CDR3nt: TGTGCCAGCAGCAACCGATACAATGAGCAGTTCTTC

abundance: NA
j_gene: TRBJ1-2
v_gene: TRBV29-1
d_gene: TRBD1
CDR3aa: CSVTTGGVRGANYGYTF
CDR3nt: TGCAGCGTTACGACAGGGGGAGTGAGAGGCGCTAACTATGGCTACACCTTC

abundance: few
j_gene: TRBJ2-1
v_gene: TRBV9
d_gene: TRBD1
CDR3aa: CASSVGQGAGNEQFF
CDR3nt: TGTGCCAGCAGCGTAGGGCAGGGGGCCGGGAATGAGCAGTTCTTC

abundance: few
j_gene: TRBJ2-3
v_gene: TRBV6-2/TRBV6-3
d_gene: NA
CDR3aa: CASTPYDDFTDTQYF
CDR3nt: TGTGCCAGCACCCCCTATGACGACTTCACAGATACGCAGTATTTT

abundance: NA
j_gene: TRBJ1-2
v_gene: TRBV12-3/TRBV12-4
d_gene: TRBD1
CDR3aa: CASSLVQGEGYGYTF
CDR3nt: TGTGCCAGCAGTTTGGTACAGGGGGAGGGATATGGCTACACCTTC

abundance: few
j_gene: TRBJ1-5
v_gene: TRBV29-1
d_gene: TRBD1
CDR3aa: CSVTRGQGTGNQPQHF
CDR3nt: TGCAGCGTTACCAGAGGACAGGGGACGGGCAATCAGCCCCAGCATTTT

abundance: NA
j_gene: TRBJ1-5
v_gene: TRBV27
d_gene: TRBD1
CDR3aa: CASSFQGGNQPQHF
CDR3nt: TGTGCCAGCAGTTTCCAGGGGGGCAATCAGCCCCAGCATTTT

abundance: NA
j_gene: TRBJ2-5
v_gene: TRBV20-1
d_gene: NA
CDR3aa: CSARPQDKQYF
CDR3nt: TGCAGTGCGCGACCCCAAGATAAGCAGTACTTC

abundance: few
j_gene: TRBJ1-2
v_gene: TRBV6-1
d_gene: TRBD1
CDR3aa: CASSVTGGAGYGYTF
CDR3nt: TGTGCCAGCAGTGTCACAGGGGGCGCAGGGTATGGCTACACCTTC

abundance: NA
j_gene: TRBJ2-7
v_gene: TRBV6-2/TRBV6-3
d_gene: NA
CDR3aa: CASSYGGRTYEQYF
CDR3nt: TGTGCCAGCAGTTACGGGGGACGCACCTACGAGCAGTACTTC

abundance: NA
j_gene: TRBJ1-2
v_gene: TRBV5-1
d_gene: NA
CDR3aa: CASSWDGRGYTF
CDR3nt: TGCGCCAGCAGCTGGGACGGCCGCGGCTACACCTTC

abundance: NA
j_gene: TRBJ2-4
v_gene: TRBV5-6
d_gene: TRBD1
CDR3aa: CASSPGQLAKSIQYF
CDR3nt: TGTGCCAGCAGCCCGGGACAGCTAGCCAAAAGCATTCAGTACTTC

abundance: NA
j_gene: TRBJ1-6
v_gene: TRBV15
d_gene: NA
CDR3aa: CATSIAGFYNSPLHF
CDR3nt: TGTGCCACCAGCATCGCGGGGTTCTATAATTCACCCCTCCACTTT

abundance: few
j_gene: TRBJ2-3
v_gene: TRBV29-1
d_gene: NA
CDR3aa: CSVVRERDTQYF
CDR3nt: TGCAGCGTTGTTAGGGAGAGAGATACGCAGTATTTT

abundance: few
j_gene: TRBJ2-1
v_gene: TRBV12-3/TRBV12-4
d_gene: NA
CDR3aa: CASRGDQLYNEQFF
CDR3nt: TGTGCCAGCAGGGGGGACCAACTTTACAATGAGCAGTTCTTC

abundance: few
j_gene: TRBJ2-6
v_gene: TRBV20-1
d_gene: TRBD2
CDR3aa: CSARGGGEANVLTF
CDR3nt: TGCAGTGCTAGAGGGGGGGGTGAGGCCAACGTCCTGACTTTC

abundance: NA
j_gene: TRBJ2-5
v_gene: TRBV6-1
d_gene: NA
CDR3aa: CASSEARLDETQYF
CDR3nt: TGTGCCAGCAGTGAAGCGCGTCTAGACGAGACCCAGTACTTC

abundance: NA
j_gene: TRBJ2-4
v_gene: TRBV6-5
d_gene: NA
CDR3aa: CASSYQGRRYF
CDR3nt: TGTGCCAGCAGTTACCAGGGTCGTCGGTACTTC

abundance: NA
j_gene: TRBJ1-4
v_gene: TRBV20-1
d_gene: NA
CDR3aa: CSARDPRASFFPTNEKLFF
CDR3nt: TGCAGTGCTAGAGATCCTCGGGCATCCTTTTTCCCAACTAATGAAAAACTGTTTTTT

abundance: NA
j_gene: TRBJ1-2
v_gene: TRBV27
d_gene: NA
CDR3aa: CASSLSGNTYGYTF
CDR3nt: TGTGCCAGCAGTTTATCCGGGAATACTTATGGCTACACCTTC

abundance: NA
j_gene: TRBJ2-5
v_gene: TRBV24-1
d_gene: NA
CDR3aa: CATSDPMKGRPGRPYIRYF
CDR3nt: TGTGCCACTAGTGACCCAATGAAGGGACGTCCTGGCCGTCCGTACATCAGGTACTTC

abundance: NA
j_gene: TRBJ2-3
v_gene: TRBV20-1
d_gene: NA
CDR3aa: CSARVPMGVADTQYF
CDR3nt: TGCAGTGCTAGAGTCCCGATGGGGGTTGCAGATACGCAGTATTTT

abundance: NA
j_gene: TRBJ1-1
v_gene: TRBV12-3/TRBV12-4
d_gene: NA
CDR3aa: CASSLLQGAAFF
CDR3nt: TGTGCCAGCAGCCTACTACAAGGGGCGGCTTTCTTT

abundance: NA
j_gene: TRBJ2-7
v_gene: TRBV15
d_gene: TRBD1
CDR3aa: CATSLSGTGGIKYEQYF
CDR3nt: TGTGCCACCAGCCTCTCGGGGACAGGGGGAATAAAGTACGAGCAGTACTTC

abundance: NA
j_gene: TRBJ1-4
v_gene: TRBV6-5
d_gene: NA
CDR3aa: CASAQYHSTNEKLFF
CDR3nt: TGTGCCAGCGCTCAGTACCATTCAACTAATGAAAAACTGTTTTTT

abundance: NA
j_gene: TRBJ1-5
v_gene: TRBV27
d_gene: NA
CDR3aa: CASSLQGQYSNQPQHF
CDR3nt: TGTGCCAGCAGTTTACAGGGCCAGTATAGCAATCAGCCCCAGCATTTT

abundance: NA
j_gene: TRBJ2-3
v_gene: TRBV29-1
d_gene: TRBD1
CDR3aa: CSVEGDREGDTQYF
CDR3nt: TGCAGCGTTGAGGGGGACAGGGAGGGAGATACGCAGTATTTT

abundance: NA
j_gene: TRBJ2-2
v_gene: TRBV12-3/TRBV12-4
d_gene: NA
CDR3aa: CASSLMDTGELFF
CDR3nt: TGTGCCAGCAGTTTAATGGACACCGGGGAGCTGTTTTTT

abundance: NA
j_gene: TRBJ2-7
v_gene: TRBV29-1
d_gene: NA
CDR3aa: CSVLGPRGEQYF
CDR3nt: TGCAGCGTTCTAGGGCCGAGGGGAGAGCAGTACTTC

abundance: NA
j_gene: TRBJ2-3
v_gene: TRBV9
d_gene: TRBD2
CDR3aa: CASSAQGGGAADTQYF
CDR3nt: TGTGCCAGCAGCGCCCAAGGCGGGGGGGCCGCAGATACGCAGTATTTT

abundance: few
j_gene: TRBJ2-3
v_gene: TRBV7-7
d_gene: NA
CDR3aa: CASSLPGGRFGDTQYF
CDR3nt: TGTGCTAGCAGCTTACCGGGCGGACGCTTTGGAGATACGCAGTATTTT